This TCR beta chain was captured in a study of vaccination effects on CD4 cells after COVID-19. Whole-study findings and limits: After vaccination, at late timepoints, clones induced by infection and by vaccine contracted markedly.

Using immunoSEQ multiplex PCR, the repertoire was profiled, and TCRdb retains in-frame clones only, with some absent. The repertoire holds over 55,000 clones, with 81% as singletons. Concerning this clone itself: Its antigen is currently unknown.

ViraFEST assay sequencing came after antigen-specific CD4+ T cells were expanded with viral peptide pools. The culture ran for 10 days, and then CD4+ T cells were isolated. The culture medium for 1.5 million to 2.5 million PBMC per well included around 9.3 IU/ml IL-2 and 9.5 to 10 ug/ml peptides. The authors exchanged half the medium for IL-2 medium on days 3 and 7. CDR1 is SGHRS, CDR2 YFSETQ, per germline. This CDR3 contains 17 residues. Trimming removed 0 bases from V and 6 bases from J; junction bases left unmatched: 8. The sequence derives from a human donor who received a COVID-19 vaccine. This sequence joins TRBV5-1 and TRBJ2-3; 12 bases line up with TRBD2. The sample consisted of CD4+ T cells from PBMCs cultured with HCoV-229E spike peptides, taken before COVID-19 vaccination. Here the CDR3 DNA reads TGCGCCAGCAGCTTGGGCCCTCTAGCGGGGGGGTCGGATACGCAGTATTTT. Residues: CASSLGPLAGGSDTQYF.